The T cell receptor beta chain described here comes from a study of T cell changes during pregnancy in multiple sclerosis. Method: immunoSEQ multiplex PCR; TCRdb's copy keeps in-frame clones and lacks some. The table has some 37,000 clones, roughly 92% seen once. Germline CDR1 is MNHNS and CDR2 is SASEGT. V lost 6 bases to trimming and J lost 5 bases; unmatched junction nucleotides: 4. The CDR3 contains 12 residues. The gene calls are TRBV6-1 and TRBJ2-7; 7 nucleotides line up with TRBD1. The sample was CD4+ T cells from peripheral blood mononuclear cells, taken before pregnancy. The origin of this receptor is a female donor with multiple sclerosis, enrolled in a pregnancy study. The CDR3 loop is CASRDRAHEQYF. The CDR3 DNA follows: TGTGCCAGCAGAGACAGGGCCCACGAGCAGTACTTC.